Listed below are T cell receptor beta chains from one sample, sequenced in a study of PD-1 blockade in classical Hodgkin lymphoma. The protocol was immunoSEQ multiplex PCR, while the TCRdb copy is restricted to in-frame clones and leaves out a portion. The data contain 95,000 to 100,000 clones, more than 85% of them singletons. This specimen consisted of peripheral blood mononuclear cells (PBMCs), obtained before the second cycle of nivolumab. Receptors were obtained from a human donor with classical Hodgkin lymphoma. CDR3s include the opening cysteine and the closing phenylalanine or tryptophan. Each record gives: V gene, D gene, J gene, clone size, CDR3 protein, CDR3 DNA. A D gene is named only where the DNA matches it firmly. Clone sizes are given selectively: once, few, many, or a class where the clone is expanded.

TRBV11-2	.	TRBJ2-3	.	CASSPPSGNTDTQYF	TGTGCCAGCAGCCCCCCCAGCGGCAACACAGATACGCAGTATTTT
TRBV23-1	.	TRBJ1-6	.	CASSRVKRDNSPLHF	TGCGCCAGCAGTCGGGTCAAAAGGGATAATTCACCCCTCCACTTT
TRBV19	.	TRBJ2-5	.	CASSIQGGGQTQYF	TGTGCCAGTAGTATCCAGGGTGGGGGACAGACCCAGTACTTC
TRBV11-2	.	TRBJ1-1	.	CASSPGSSAFF	TGTGCCAGCAGCCCGGGATCGTCGGCTTTCTTT
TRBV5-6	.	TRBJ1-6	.	CASSTSDSSYNSPLHF	TGTGCCAGCAGCACAAGTGACAGTTCCTATAATTCACCCCTCCACTTT
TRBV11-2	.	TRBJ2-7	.	CASSLNRDTTYEQYF	TGTGCCAGCAGCTTAAACCGGGACACCACCTACGAGCAGTACTTC
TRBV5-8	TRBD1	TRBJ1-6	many	CASSLGQGGNSPLHF	TGTGCCAGCAGCTTGGGACAGGGTGGTAATTCACCCCTCCACTTT
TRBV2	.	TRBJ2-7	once	CASRGDGTYEQYF	TGTGCCAGCAGGGGGGACGGAACCTACGAGCAGTACTTC
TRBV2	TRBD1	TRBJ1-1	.	CASSQQGGNTEAFF	TGTGCCAGCAGTCAGCAGGGGGGTAACACTGAAGCTTTCTTT
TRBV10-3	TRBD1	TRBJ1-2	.	CAIREDRAGYTF	TGTGCCATCAGGGAGGACAGGGCTGGCTACACCTTC
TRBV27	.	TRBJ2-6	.	CASSTWDRHSGANVLTF	TGTGCCAGCAGTACTTGGGACCGCCACTCTGGGGCCAACGTCCTGACTTTC
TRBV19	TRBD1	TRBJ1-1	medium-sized	CASSSDRVTEAFF	TGTGCCAGTAGCTCGGACAGGGTAACTGAAGCTTTCTTT
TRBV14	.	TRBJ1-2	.	CASSHLRGDYGYTF	TGTGCCAGCAGCCACCTTCGGGGGGACTATGGCTACACCTTC
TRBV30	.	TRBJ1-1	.	CAWSGGVGHTEAFF	TGTGCCTGGAGTGGGGGCGTGGGCCACACTGAAGCTTTCTTT
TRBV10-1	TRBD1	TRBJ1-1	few	CASRAGTGVVTEAFF	TGCGCCAGCAGGGCCGGGACAGGGGTTGTCACTGAAGCTTTCTTT
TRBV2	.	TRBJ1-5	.	CASNSPVHSNQPQHF	TGTGCCAGCAACTCACCCGTACATAGCAATCAGCCCCAGCATTTT
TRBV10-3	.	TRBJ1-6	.	CAISPGEENSPLHF	TGTGCCATCAGTCCGGGGGAAGAGAATTCACCCCTCCACTTT
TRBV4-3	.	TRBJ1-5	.	CASSQDLSQGEQPQHF	TGCGCCAGCAGCCAAGATCTAAGTCAGGGCGAGCAGCCCCAGCATTTT
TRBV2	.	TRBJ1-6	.	CASTDIRWGDNSPLHF	TGTGCCAGCACTGATATTCGGTGGGGGGATAATTCACCCCTCCACTTT
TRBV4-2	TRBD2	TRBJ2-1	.	CASSQDLAGVYNEQFF	TGTGCCAGCAGCCAAGACTTAGCGGGGGTCTACAATGAGCAGTTCTTC
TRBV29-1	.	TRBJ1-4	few	CSAEGGDEKLFF	TGCAGCGCCGAAGGGGGGGATGAAAAACTGTTTTTT
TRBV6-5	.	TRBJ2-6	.	CASSYFHSGANVLTF	TGTGCCAGCAGCTACTTCCACTCTGGGGCCAACGTCCTGACTTTC
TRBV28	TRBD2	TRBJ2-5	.	CASSPPFSPGGYQETQYF	TGTGCCAGCAGTCCCCCATTCTCTCCCGGGGGGTACCAAGAGACCCAGTACTTC
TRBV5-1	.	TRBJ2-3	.	CASSLGSDTQYF	TGCGCCAGCAGCTTGGGCTCAGATACGCAGTATTTT
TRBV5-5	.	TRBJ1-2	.	CASRMGWGDYYGYTF	TGTGCCAGCAGGATGGGTTGGGGGGATTACTATGGCTACACCTTC
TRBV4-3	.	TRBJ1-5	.	CASSQFAGRFNQPQHF	TGCGCCAGCAGCCAATTCGCCGGGAGGTTCAATCAGCCCCAGCATTTT
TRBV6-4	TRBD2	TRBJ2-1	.	CASSDSSGGANEQFF	TGTGCCAGCAGTGACTCTAGCGGGGGGGCCAATGAGCAGTTCTTC
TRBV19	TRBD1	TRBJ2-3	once	CASSITGTEDTDTQYF	TGTGCCAGTAGTATTACCGGGACAGAGGACACAGATACGCAGTATTTT
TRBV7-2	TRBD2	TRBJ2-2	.	CASSWPERDLFF	TGTGCCAGCAGCTGGCCGGAGCGGGACCTGTTTTTT
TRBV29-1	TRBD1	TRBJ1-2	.	CSVGDRFYGYTF	TGCAGCGTCGGGGACAGGTTCTATGGCTACACCTTC
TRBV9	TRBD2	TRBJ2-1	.	CASGGLADNEQFF	TGTGCCAGCGGGGGACTAGCGGACAATGAGCAGTTCTTC
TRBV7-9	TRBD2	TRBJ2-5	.	CASSTGLVEGGTQYF	TGTGCCAGCAGCACGGGACTAGTTGAAGGGGGGACCCAGTACTTC
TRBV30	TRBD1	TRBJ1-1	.	CAWGDRAGEAFF	TGTGCCTGGGGGGACAGGGCGGGTGAAGCTTTCTTT
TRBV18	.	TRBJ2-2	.	CASSPYAGDTGELFF	TGTGCCAGCTCACCATACGCAGGGGACACCGGGGAGCTGTTTTTT
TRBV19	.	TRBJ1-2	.	CASSTPVRESATNYGYTF	TGTGCCAGTAGTACCCCAGTAAGGGAATCCGCCACTAACTATGGCTACACCTTC
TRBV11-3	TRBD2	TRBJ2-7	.	CASSSGLAKEQYF	TGTGCCAGCAGCTCCGGACTAGCGAAGGAGCAGTACTTC
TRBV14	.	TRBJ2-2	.	CASSHRRGYTGELFF	TGTGCCAGCAGCCATCGCAGGGGATACACCGGGGAGCTGTTTTTT
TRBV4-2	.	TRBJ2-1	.	CASSQASHNEQFF	TGTGCCAGCAGCCAAGCTAGTCACAATGAGCAGTTCTTC
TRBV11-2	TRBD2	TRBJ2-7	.	CASSLGGSGGPRYEQYF	TGTGCCAGCAGCTTAGGGGGGAGCGGGGGGCCTCGGTACGAGCAGTACTTC
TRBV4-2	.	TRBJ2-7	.	CASSSRAGFSYEQYF	TGTGCCAGCAGTTCTCGGGCAGGGTTCTCCTACGAGCAGTACTTC
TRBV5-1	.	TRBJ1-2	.	CASSRNGGASGYTF	TGCGCCAGCAGCCGCAACGGGGGGGCAAGTGGCTACACCTTC
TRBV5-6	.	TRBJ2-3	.	CASSFRLGYGTDTQYF	TGTGCCAGCAGCTTCCGACTCGGTTATGGCACAGATACGCAGTATTTT
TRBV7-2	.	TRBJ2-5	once	CASSFSASQETQYF	TGTGCCAGCAGCTTTTCGGCCAGCCAAGAGACCCAGTACTTC
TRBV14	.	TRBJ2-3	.	CASSQDWQGRTDTQYF	TGTGCCAGCAGCCAAGATTGGCAGGGGCGGACAGATACGCAGTATTTT
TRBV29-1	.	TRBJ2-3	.	CSVGKSDTQYF	TGCAGCGTTGGGAAATCAGATACGCAGTATTTT
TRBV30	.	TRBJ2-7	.	CAWDRDTGTYEQYF	TGTGCCTGGGACCGGGACACTGGAACCTACGAGCAGTACTTC
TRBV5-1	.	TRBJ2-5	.	CASARGSQETQYF	TGCGCCAGCGCCCGGGGCAGCCAAGAGACCCAGTACTTC
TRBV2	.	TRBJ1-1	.	CASSPQVRGTEAFF	TGTGCCAGCAGTCCCCAGGTTAGGGGCACTGAAGCTTTCTTT
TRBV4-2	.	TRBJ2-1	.	CASSQAPLERPYNEQFF	TGTGCCAGCAGCCAAGCCCCCCTAGAGCGACCCTACAATGAGCAGTTCTTC
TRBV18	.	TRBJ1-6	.	CASSRNRDSPLHF	TGTGCCAGCTCACGGAACAGGGATTCACCCCTCCACTTT
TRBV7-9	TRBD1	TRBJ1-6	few	CASSPRGQENSPLHF	TGTGCCAGCAGCCCCAGGGGACAGGAGAATTCACCCCTCCACTTT
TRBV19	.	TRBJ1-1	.	CASSIGSRVSTEAFF	TGTGCCAGTAGTATTGGGTCAAGGGTGAGCACTGAAGCTTTCTTT
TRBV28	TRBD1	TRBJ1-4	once	CASKSQDRENEKLFF	TGTGCCAGCAAGTCCCAGGACAGGGAAAATGAAAAACTGTTTTTT
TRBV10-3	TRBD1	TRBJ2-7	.	CAISELTGPYEQYF	TGTGCCATCAGTGAACTGACAGGGCCGTACGAGCAGTACTTC